The 25 T cell receptor beta chains presented below share a single source sample, sequenced in a study of blood T cell repertoires in COVID-19. Profiling relied on immunoSEQ multiplex PCR, and the TCRdb table lists in-frame clones only, not all of them. Here the sample spans about 95,000 clones, roughly 86% being singletons. Sequencing was performed on peripheral blood. The receptors shown here come from a human donor in a cohort sampled during active COVID-19.

CDR3 region: CASSDTRQGAALYGYTF. CDR3 in DNA: TGTGCCAGCAGTGACACAAGACAGGGGGCGGCCCTTTATGGCTACACCTTC. The V call is TRBV6-4, the J call TRBJ1-2, with 10 bases lining up with TRBD1. The CDR3 length is 17 residues. Germline trimming cut 2 bases from V and 5 bases from J; bases unmatched to any gene: 11. CDR1 and CDR2 (germline): MRHNA, SNTAGT.

V gene TRBV20-1 combines with J gene TRBJ2-3, with 15 bases identical to TRBD2. The junction had 6 bases not matched to a gene; V was cut back by 3 bases and J by 2 bases. There are 17 residues in the CDR3. Germline V CDR1 and CDR2: DFQATT, SNEGSKA (reference sequence). In DNA form, the CDR3 reads TGCAGTGCTAGTGGGACTAGCGGGGGGTGGGTCACAGATACGCAGTATTTT. Protein sequence: CSASGTSGGWVTDTQYF.

V is TRBV18 and J is TRBJ1-2; D perhaps matches TRBD1 (5 bases). The CDR3 runs 14 residues. Germline CDR1 reads KGHSH; CDR2 reads LQKENI. V lost 1 base, J lost 8 bases, and 14 bases lay in between. In DNA, the CDR3 is TGTGCCAGCTCACCACGTCAAGTGGCAGGGGGCTACACCTTC. This codes for CASSPRQVAGGYTF.

The V call is TRBV6-5, the J call TRBJ1-1; D uncertain. V dropped 8 bases and J dropped 4 bases, with 14 bases sitting between them. CDR3 length: 13 residues. Germline-derived CDR1 and CDR2 are MNHEY and SVGAGI. The CDR3 DNA is TGTGCCAGCCGACGTGCGGAGGTCACTGAAGCTTTCTTT. Its translation is CASRRAEVTEAFF.

This clone showed up just once. V and J are TRBV27 and TRBJ1-4; D is possibly TRBD1 (6 bases). Germline lookup yields CDR1 MNHEY and CDR2 SMNVEV (reference sequence). Trimming cost V 0 bases and J 5 bases, with 10 bases left between them. The CDR3 has 15 amino acids. The chain's CDR3 is CASSLSSGQNEKLFF. The CDR3 coding sequence is TGTGCCAGCAGTTTATCTTCCGGACAGAATGAAAAACTGTTTTTT.

The chain is built from TRBV7-2 and TRBJ2-2, with 7 bases matching TRBD2. The CDR3 covers 15 residues. CDR1 is SGHTA, CDR2 FQGNSA, per germline. With V trimmed by 5 bases and J by 5 bases, 8 bases remained unmatched. The CDR3 loop reads CASSPSGGRTGELFF. CDR3 sequence (DNA): TGTGCCAGCAGCCCCTCGGGGGGAAGGACCGGGGAGCTGTTTTTT.

This clone was recorded only once. The J gene is TRBJ1-2, the V gene TRBV2; D not certain. The V end lost 7 bases, the J end lost 8 bases, and 17 bases lay between the germline ends. Germline V gives CDR1 SNHLY, CDR2 FYNNEI. This CDR3 comprises 13 residues. The CDR3 DNA sequence: TGTGCCAGCATCCCGGGGAGGCACGACGGCTACACCTTC. Protein product: CASIPGRHDGYTF. The whole variable domain, remainder taken from reference TRBV2 and TRBJ1-2, is EPEVTQTPSHQVTQMGQEVILRCVPISNHLYFYWYRQILGQKVEFLVSFYNNEISEKSEIFDDQFSVERPDGSNFTLKIRSTKLEDSAMYFCASIPGRHDGYTFGSGTRLTVV.

The chain links TRBV5-4 to TRBJ2-5, with a possible D match to TRBD1 (6 bases). V lost 2 bases and J 5 bases, leaving 16 bases between the germline ends. In germline, CDR1 is SGHNT, CDR2 YYREEE (reference sequence). This CDR3 has 15 amino acids. The CDR3 DNA sequence: TGTGCCAGCAGCTTCCCGACAGGCGCTGGGGAGACCCAGTACTTC. This gives the protein CASSFPTGAGETQYF.

The chain has TRBV15 and TRBJ1-2, with 8 bases that match TRBD1. From germline, CDR1 is LNHNV and CDR2 YYDKDF (reference sequence). The CDR3 covers 14 residues. J lost 5 bases, V lost 5 bases, and 7 bases had no gene match. In DNA form, the CDR3 reads TGTGCCACCAGCGGTAGACAGGGGTTTTATGGCTACACCTTC. This translates into CATSGRQGFYGYTF.

CDR3 in DNA: TGTGCCAGCAGGCACAGACAGGGGGGAACTGAAGCTTTCTTT. Translating gives CASRHRQGGTEAFF. The J gene is TRBJ1-1, the V gene TRBV3-1 (or the pseudogene TRBV3-2), with TRBD1 identical over 9 bases. Germline V gene sequence: CDR1 LGHDT, CDR2 YNNKEL (reference sequence). The CDR3 is 14 residues long. Losses at the gene ends were 6 bases for V and 5 bases for J; bases not matched to a gene: 7.

The rearrangement uses TRBV30 and TRBJ2-5, with D hard to call. Trimming stripped 3 bases from V and 4 bases from J, with 3 bases between. Germline lookup yields CDR1 GTSNPN and CDR2 SVGIG (reference sequence). CDR3 length: 10 amino acids. The CDR3 reads CAWRAETQYF. The CDR3 DNA sequence: TGTGCCTGGAGGGCAGAGACCCAGTACTTC.

This rearrangement joins TRBV7-3 to TRBJ1-2; D gene uncertain. Germline lookup yields CDR1 SGHTA and CDR2 FQGTGA. The CDR3 contains 15 residues. V lost 2 bases, J lost 0 bases, and 10 bases lay in between. CDR3 amino acids: CASSLSGRANYGYTF. CDR3 bases: TGTGCCAGCAGCTTATCAGGCCGAGCTAACTATGGCTACACCTTC.

The chain has TRBV27 and TRBJ1-3, with 9 bases aligning to TRBD1. Trimming removed 6 bases from V and 0 bases from J; junction bases left unmatched: 18. Germline V gene lookup returns CDR1 MNHEY and CDR2 SMNVEV (reference sequence). The CDR3 has 20 amino acids. CDR3: CASRASGTGLSIYSGNTIYF. The CDR3 DNA sequence: TGTGCCAGCAGGGCCTCCGGGACAGGGTTATCCATTTACTCTGGAAACACCATATATTTT.

V and J are TRBV19 and TRBJ1-1, with unresolved D. CDR1 LNHDA and CDR2 SQIVND come from the germline V gene (reference sequence). V was shortened by 7 bases and J by 0 bases, with 9 bases between the two germline ends. The CDR3 contains 13 residues. The CDR3 loop is CASTEQLNTEAFF. In DNA, the CDR3 is TGTGCCAGTACAGAACAGCTGAACACTGAAGCTTTCTTT.

This chain joins TRBV6-5 and TRBJ2-2; tentative D call: TRBD1 (5 bases). The germline CDR1 and CDR2 sequences are MNHEY and SVGAGI. The CDR3 sequence is 14 residues long. The V gene lost 10 bases and the J gene lost 0 bases, with 12 bases spanning the gap. The CDR3 region has the DNA TGTGCCATCCGACAGCTCGCGAACACCGGGGAGCTGTTTTTT. This encodes CAIRQLANTGELFF.

This chain uses TRBV7-2 with TRBJ2-1; D ambiguous. V gave up 4 bases and J gave up 0 bases, with 10 bases separating them. The germline CDR1 and CDR2 sequences are SGHTA and FQGNSA. The CDR3 is made up of 15 amino acids. The CDR3 coding sequence is TGTGCCAGCAGCTCCCGATCTAGCTCCTACAATGAGCAGTTCTTC. Its protein product is CASSSRSSSYNEQFF.

J is TRBJ1-2 and V is TRBV9, with TRBD1 identical over 8 bases. The CDR3 length is 18 residues. Germline trimming cut 0 bases from V and 8 bases from J; bases unmatched to any gene: 18. The V gene's germline CDR1 is SGDLS and CDR2 YYNGEE. CDR3 region: CASSVALGGRQGARGYTF. DNA of the CDR3: TGTGCCAGCAGCGTAGCTTTGGGAGGTCGTCAGGGGGCGCGGGGCTACACCTTC.

This clone turned up a few times. This chain uses TRBV9 with TRBJ2-2; no clear D gene. The CDR3 runs to 13 residues. The V gene lost 4 bases and the J gene lost 6 bases, with 10 bases spanning the gap. CDR1 is SGDLS and CDR2 is YYNGEE in the germline V gene. CDR3 sequence (DNA): TGTGCCAGCAGCCCTAGGCGAGCCGGGGAGCTGTTTTTT. Its translation: CASSPRRAGELFF.

This rearrangement joins TRBV5-4 to TRBJ2-7; 8 bases align to TRBD1. CDR1 is SGHNT, CDR2 YYREEE, per germline (reference sequence). The CDR3 extends over 17 amino acids. V gave up 0 bases and J gave up 6 bases; unmatched junction bases: 14. CDR3 bases: TGTGCCAGCAGCTTGGTGGGAGGATGGACAGGGATTGGCGAGCAGTACTTC. Translated: CASSLVGGWTGIGEQYF.

This sequence joins TRBV6-5 and TRBJ1-1; D is uncertain. Looked up from germline, CDR1 is MNHEY and CDR2 is SVGAGI. The CDR3 length is 13 residues. V shed 0 bases and J shed 4 bases, with 6 bases lying between them. The DNA for the CDR3 is TGTGCCAGCAGTTACTCAGGAGTCACTGAAGCTTTCTTT. Its protein product is CASSYSGVTEAFF.

This rearrangement joins TRBV19 to TRBJ1-5; 7 positions match TRBD1. V trimming: 9 bases; J trimming: 0 bases; junction bases outside the gene matches: 2. The CDR3 has 13 residues. Germline lookup yields CDR1 LNHDA and CDR2 SQIVND (reference sequence). The chain's CDR3 is CASGTASNQPQHF. The DNA for the CDR3 is TGTGCCAGCGGGACAGCTAGCAATCAGCCCCAGCATTTT. The variable domain in full, completed from reference TRBV19 and TRBJ1-5, reads DGGITQSPKYLFRKEGQNVTLSCEQNLNHDAMYWYRQDPGQGLRLIYYSQIVNDFQKGDIAEGYSVSREKKESFPLTVTSAQKNPTAFYLCASGTASNQPQHFGDGTRLSIL.

This clone was recorded once. This sequence joins TRBV5-8 and TRBJ2-7; TRBD2 is a possible D gene (5 bases). V lost 0 bases, J lost 2 bases, and 12 bases lay in between. This CDR3 region has 15 residues. From germline, CDR1 is SGHTS and CDR2 YDEGEE. The CDR3, as DNA: TGTGCCAGCAGCTTGGAGGGAGCCACCGCCTACGAGCAGTACTTC. Protein sequence: CASSLEGATAYEQYF.

V is TRBV4-2 and J is TRBJ2-5; 12 bases are shared with TRBD2. This CDR3 spans 16 amino acids. After removal of 1 base from V and 5 bases from J, the junction contained 5 bases not matched to a gene. Germline lookup yields CDR1 LGHNA and CDR2 YNFKEQ. The CDR3 DNA reads TGTGCCAGCAGCCAAGGTGGACTAGCGGGGAAGGAGACCCAGTACTTC. Translated, it gives CASSQGGLAGKETQYF.

The chain is built from TRBV20-1 and TRBJ2-5, with D maybe TRBD1 (5 bases). Germline V CDR1 and CDR2: DFQATT, SNEGSKA (reference sequence). The CDR3 sequence is 11 residues long. Between the trimmed V and J ends, which lost 6 bases and 4 bases, there was a span of 9 bases. CDR3 nucleotides: TGCAGTGCCGCGCAGGGAGAGACCCAGTACTTC. It translates to CSAAQGETQYF.

The chain couples TRBV7-2 to TRBJ2-1; D is perhaps TRBD1 (5 bases). V was pared by 6 bases and J by 1 base, with 13 bases between. Germline V gene data show CDR1 as SGHTA and CDR2 as FQGNSA. CDR3 size: 15 residues. The CDR3 is CASSTGSGSYNEQFF. CDR3 coding DNA: TGTGCCAGCAGTACCGGGTCAGGGTCCTACAATGAGCAGTTCTTC. Together with reference TRBV7-2 and TRBJ2-1, the CDR3 gives the full variable domain: GAGVSQSPSNKVTEKGKDVELRCDPISGHTALYWYRQSLGQGLEFLIYFQGNSAPDKSGLPSDRFSAERTGGSVSTLTIQRTQQEDSAVYLCASSTGSGSYNEQFFGPGTRLTVL.